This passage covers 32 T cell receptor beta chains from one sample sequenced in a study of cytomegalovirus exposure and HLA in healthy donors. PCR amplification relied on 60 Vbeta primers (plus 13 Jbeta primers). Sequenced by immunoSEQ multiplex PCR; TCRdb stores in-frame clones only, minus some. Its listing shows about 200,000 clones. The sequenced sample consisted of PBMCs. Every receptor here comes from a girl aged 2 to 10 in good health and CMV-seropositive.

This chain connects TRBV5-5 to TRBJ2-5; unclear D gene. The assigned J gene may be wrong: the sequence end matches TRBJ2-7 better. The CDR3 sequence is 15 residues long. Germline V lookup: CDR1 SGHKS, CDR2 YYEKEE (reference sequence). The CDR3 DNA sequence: TGTGCCAGCAGCTTGGCCCAGACGACTCTCGGCGAGCAGTACTTC. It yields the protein CASSLAQTTLGEQYF.

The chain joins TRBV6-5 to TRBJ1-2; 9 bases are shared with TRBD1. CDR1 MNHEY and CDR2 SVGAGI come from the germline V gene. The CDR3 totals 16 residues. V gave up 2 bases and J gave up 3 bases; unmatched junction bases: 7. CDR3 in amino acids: CASSYGGTGRDYGYTF. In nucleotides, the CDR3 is TGTGCCAGCAGTTACGGGGGGACAGGGAGGGACTATGGCTACACCTTC.

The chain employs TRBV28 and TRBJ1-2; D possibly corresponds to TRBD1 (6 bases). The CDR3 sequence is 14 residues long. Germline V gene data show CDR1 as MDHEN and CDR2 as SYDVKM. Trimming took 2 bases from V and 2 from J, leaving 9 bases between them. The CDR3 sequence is CASSLMQGNYGYTF. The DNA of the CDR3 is TGTGCCAGCAGTTTAATGCAGGGGAACTATGGCTACACCTTC.

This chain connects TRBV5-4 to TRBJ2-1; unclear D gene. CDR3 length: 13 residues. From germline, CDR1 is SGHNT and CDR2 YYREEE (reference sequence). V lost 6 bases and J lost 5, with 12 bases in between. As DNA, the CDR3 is TGTGCCAGCAACTGGCCTAGTAACAATGAGCAGTTCTTC. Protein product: CASNWPSNNEQFF.

The CDR3 region is CASSPTRGSSYNEQFF. The DNA of the CDR3 is TGTGCCAGCAGTCCTACCCGGGGGAGCTCCTACAATGAGCAGTTCTTC. V and J are TRBV28 and TRBJ2-1; weak D call: TRBD2 (6 bases). The V end lost 5 bases, the J end lost 0 bases, and 14 bases lay between the germline ends. This CDR3 region has 16 residues. The V gene's germline CDR1 is MDHEN and CDR2 SYDVKM. Drawing the rest from reference TRBV28 and TRBJ2-1, the complete variable domain is DVKVTQSSRYLVKRTGEKVFLECVQDMDHENMFWYRQDPGLGLRLIYFSYDVKMKEKGDIPEGYSVSREKKERFSLILESASTNQTSMYLCASSPTRGSSYNEQFFGPGTRLTVL.

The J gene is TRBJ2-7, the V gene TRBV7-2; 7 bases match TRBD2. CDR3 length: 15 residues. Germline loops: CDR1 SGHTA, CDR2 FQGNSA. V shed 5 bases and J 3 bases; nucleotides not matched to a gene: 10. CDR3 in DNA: TGTGCCAGCAGCCTCGCGGCTAGCGGACACTACGAGCAGTACTTC. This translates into CASSLAASGHYEQYF. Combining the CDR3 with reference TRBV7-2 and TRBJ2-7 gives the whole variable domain GAGVSQSPSNKVTEKGKDVELRCDPISGHTALYWYRQSLGQGLEFLIYFQGNSAPDKSGLPSDRFSAERTGGSVSTLTIQRTQQEDSAVYLCASSLAASGHYEQYFGPGTRLTVT.

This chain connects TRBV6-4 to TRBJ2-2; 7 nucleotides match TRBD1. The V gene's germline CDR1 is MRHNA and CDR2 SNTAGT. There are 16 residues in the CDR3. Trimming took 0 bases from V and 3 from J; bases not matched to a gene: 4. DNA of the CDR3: TGTGCCAGCAGTGACTCTTGGACAGGCCACACCGGGGAGCTGTTTTTT. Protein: CASSDSWTGHTGELFF.

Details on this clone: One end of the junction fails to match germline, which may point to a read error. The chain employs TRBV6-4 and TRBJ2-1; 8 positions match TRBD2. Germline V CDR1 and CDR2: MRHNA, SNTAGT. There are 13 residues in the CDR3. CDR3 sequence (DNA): TGTGCCAGCAGTGACGAGACCGGGACTAGTAAGCTCTTC. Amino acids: CASSDETGTSKLF.

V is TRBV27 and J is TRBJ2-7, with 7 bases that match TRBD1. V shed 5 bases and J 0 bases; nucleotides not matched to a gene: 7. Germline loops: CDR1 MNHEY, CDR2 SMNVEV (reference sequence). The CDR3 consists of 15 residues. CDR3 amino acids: CASSPRQGFSYEQYF. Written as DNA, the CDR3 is TGTGCCAGCAGTCCCCGACAGGGATTCTCCTACGAGCAGTACTTC.

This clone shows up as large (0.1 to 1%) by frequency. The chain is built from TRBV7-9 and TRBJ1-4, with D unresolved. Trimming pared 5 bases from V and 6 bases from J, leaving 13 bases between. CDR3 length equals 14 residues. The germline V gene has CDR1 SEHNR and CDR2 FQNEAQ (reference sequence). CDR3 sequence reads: CASSKRREDEKLFF. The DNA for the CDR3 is TGTGCCAGCAGCAAACGACGGGAGGATGAAAAACTGTTTTTT. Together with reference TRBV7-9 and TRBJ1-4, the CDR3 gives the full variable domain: DTGVSQNPRHKITKRGQNVTFRCDPISEHNRLYWYRQTLGQGPEFLTYFQNEAQLEKSRLLSDRFSAERPKGSFSTLEIQRTEQGDSAMYLCASSKRREDEKLFFGSGTQLSVL.

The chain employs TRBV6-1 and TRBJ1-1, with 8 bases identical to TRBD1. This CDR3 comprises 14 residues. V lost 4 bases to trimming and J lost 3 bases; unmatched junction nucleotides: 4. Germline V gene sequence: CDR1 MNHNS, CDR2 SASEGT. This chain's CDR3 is CASSVTTGDTEAFF. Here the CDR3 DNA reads TGTGCCAGCAGTGTAACGACAGGGGACACTGAAGCTTTCTTT.

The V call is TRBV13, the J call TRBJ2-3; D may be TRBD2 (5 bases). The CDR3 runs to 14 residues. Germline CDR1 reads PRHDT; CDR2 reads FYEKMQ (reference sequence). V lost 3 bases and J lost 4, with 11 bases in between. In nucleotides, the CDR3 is TGTGCCAGCAGCTTGGGCGGGCGTGCAGATACGCAGTATTTT. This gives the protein CASSLGGRADTQYF.

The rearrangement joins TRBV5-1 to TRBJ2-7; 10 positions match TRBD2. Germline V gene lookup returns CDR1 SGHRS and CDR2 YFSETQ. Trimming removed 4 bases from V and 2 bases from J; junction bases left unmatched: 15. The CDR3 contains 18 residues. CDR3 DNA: TGCGCCAGCAGCGAAGTAAGGACTAGCGGAAGTCTTCCCTACGAGCAGTACTTC. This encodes CASSEVRTSGSLPYEQYF.

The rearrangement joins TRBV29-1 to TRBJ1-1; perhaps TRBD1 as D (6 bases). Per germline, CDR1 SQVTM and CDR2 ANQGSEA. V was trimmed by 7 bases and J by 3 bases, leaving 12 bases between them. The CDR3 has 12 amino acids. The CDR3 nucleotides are TGCAGCGGTAACAGGGAATACACTGAAGCTTTCTTT. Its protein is CSGNREYTEAFF.

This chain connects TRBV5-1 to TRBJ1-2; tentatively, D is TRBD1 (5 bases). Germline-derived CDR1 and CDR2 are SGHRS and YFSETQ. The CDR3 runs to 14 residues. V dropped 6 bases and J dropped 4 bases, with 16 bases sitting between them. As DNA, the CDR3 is TGCGCCAGCAAATCGGAGGGGAATGGCTATGGCTACACCTTC. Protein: CASKSEGNGYGYTF.

This chain's CDR3 is CASSERSGVDEKLFF. The CDR3 region has the DNA TGTGCCAGCAGTGAAAGGTCAGGGGTCGATGAAAAACTGTTTTTT. The J gene is TRBJ1-4, the V gene TRBV2; D possibly corresponds to TRBD1 (6 bases). V dropped 2 bases and J dropped 6 bases, with 13 bases sitting between them. The CDR3 sequence is 15 residues long. CDR1 SNHLY and CDR2 FYNNEI come from the germline V gene.

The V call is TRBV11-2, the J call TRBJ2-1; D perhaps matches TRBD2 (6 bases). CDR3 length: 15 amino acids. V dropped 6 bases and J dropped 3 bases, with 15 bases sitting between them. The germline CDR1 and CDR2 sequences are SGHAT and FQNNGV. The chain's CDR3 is CASSPPGTHYNEQFF. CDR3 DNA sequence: TGTGCCAGCAGTCCACCCGGGACTCACTACAATGAGCAGTTCTTC.

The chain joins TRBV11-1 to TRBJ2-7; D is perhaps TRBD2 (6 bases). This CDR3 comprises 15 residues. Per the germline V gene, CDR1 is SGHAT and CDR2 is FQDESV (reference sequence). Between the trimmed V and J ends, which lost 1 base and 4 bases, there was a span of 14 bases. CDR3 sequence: CASSLGRGAEYEQYF. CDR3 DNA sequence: TGTGCCAGCAGCTTAGGGCGGGGAGCCGAATACGAGCAGTACTTC.

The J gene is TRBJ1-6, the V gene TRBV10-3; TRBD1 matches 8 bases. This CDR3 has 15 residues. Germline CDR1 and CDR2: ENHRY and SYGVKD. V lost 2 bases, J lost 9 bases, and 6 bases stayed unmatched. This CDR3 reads CAISEGQGAASPLHF. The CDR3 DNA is TGTGCCATCAGTGAGGGGCAGGGGGCGGCTTCACCCCTCCACTTT.

For the CDR3, the DNA is TGTGCCATCGGCGGGACTAGCGGTAATGAGCAGTTCTTC. It yields the protein CAIGGTSGNEQFF. The rearrangement links TRBV10-3 to TRBJ2-1; 11 positions agree with TRBD2. This CDR3 region has 13 residues. The V and J ends lost 8 bases and 7 bases, in that order; junction bases with no gene match: 4. The germline V gene has CDR1 ENHRY and CDR2 SYGVKD.

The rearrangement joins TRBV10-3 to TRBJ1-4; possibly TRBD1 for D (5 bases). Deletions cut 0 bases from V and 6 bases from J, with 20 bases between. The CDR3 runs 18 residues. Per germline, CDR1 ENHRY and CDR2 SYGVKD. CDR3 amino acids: CAISESEKTGSLYEKLFF. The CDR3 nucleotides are TGTGCCATCAGTGAGTCCGAAAAAACAGGTTCCCTCTATGAAAAACTGTTTTTT.

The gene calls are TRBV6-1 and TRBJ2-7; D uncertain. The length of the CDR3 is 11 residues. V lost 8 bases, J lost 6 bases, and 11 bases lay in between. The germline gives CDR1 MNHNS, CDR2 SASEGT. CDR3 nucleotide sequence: TGTGCCAGCTGCATCGAGGCCGAGCAGTACTTC. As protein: CASCIEAEQYF.

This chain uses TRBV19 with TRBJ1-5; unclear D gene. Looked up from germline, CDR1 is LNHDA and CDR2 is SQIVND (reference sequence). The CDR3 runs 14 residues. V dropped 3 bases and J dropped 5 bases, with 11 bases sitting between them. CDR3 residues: CASSILGTDQPQHF. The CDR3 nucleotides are TGTGCCAGTAGTATCCTAGGTACCGATCAGCCCCAGCATTTT.

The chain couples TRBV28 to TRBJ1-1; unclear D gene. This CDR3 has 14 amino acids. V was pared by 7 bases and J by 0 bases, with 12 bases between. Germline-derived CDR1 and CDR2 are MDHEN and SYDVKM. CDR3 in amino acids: CASTPGLLNTEAFF. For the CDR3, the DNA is TGTGCCAGCACCCCAGGCCTTTTGAACACTGAAGCTTTCTTT.

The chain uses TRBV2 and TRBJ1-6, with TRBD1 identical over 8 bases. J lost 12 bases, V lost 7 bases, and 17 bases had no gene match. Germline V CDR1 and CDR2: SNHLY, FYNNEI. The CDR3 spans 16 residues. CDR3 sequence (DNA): TGTGCCAGCAAACCGACAGGGGCCCTTTTGGGGGAACCCCTCCACTTT. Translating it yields CASKPTGALLGEPLHF.

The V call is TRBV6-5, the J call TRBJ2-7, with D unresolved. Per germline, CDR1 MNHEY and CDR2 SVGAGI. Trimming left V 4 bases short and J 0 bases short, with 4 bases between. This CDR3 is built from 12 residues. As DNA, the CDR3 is TGTGCCAGCAGTTCCTTCTCCTACGAGCAGTACTTC. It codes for CASSSFSYEQYF.

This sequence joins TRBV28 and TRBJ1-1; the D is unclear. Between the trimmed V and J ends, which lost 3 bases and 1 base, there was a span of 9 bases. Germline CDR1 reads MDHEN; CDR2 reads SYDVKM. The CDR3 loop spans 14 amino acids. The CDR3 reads CASSLFAGNTEAFF. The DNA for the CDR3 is TGTGCCAGCAGTTTGTTCGCAGGGAACACTGAAGCTTTCTTT.

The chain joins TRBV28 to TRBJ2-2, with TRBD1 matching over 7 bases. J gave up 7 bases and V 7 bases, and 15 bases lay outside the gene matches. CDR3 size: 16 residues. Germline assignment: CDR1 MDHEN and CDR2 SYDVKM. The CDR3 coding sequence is TGTGCCAGCAAGCCCGACAGGGAAGTTTGGCACGGGGAGCTGTTTTTT. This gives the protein CASKPDREVWHGELFF.

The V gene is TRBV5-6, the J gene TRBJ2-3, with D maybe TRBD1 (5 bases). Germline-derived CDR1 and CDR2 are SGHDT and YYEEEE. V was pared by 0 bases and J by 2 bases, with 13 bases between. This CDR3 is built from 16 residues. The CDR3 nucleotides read TGTGCCAGCAGCTTGGGAACAGGTATGATCACAGATACGCAGTATTTT. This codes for CASSLGTGMITDTQYF.

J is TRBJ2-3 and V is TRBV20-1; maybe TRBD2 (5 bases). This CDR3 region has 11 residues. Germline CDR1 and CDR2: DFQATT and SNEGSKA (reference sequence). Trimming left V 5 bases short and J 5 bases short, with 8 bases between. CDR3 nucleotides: TGCAGTGCTGCCAGCGGAGATACGCAGTATTTT. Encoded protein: CSAASGDTQYF.

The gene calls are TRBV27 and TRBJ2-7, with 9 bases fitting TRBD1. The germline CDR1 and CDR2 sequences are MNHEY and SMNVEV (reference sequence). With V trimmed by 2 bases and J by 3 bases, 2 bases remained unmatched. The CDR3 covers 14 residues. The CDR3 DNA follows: TGTGCCAGCAGTTTAGGGACAGGGTTCTACGAGCAGTACTTC. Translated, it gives CASSLGTGFYEQYF.

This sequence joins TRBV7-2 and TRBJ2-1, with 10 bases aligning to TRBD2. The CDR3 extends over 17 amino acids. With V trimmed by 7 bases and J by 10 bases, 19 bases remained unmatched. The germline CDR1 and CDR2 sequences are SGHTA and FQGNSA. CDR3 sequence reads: CASTAPSGSASPSEQFF. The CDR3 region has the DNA TGTGCCAGCACGGCCCCTAGCGGGAGTGCGTCTCCGAGCGAGCAGTTCTTC.